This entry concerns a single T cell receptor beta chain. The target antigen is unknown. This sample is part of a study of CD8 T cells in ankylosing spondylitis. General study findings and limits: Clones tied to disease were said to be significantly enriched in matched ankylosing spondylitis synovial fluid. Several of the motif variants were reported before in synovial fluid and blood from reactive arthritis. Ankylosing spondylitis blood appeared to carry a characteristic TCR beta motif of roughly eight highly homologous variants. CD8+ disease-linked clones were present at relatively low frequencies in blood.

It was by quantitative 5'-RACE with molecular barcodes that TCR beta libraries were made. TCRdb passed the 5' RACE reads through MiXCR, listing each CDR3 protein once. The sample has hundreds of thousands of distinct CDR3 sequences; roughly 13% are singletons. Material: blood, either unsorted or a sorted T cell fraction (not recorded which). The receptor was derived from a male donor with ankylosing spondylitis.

The CDR3 protein is CSARDLSQGIITDTQYF. The CDR3 DNA is TGCAGTGCTAGAGATCTTTCGCAGGGGATTATCACAGATACGCAGTATTTT. The chain carries TRBV20-1 and TRBJ2-3; D might be TRBD1 (6 bases). The V end was cut by 0 bases, the J end by 2 bases, with 18 bases between. CDR1 is DFQATT, CDR2 SNEGSKA, per germline (reference sequence). The CDR3 loop spans 17 amino acids.